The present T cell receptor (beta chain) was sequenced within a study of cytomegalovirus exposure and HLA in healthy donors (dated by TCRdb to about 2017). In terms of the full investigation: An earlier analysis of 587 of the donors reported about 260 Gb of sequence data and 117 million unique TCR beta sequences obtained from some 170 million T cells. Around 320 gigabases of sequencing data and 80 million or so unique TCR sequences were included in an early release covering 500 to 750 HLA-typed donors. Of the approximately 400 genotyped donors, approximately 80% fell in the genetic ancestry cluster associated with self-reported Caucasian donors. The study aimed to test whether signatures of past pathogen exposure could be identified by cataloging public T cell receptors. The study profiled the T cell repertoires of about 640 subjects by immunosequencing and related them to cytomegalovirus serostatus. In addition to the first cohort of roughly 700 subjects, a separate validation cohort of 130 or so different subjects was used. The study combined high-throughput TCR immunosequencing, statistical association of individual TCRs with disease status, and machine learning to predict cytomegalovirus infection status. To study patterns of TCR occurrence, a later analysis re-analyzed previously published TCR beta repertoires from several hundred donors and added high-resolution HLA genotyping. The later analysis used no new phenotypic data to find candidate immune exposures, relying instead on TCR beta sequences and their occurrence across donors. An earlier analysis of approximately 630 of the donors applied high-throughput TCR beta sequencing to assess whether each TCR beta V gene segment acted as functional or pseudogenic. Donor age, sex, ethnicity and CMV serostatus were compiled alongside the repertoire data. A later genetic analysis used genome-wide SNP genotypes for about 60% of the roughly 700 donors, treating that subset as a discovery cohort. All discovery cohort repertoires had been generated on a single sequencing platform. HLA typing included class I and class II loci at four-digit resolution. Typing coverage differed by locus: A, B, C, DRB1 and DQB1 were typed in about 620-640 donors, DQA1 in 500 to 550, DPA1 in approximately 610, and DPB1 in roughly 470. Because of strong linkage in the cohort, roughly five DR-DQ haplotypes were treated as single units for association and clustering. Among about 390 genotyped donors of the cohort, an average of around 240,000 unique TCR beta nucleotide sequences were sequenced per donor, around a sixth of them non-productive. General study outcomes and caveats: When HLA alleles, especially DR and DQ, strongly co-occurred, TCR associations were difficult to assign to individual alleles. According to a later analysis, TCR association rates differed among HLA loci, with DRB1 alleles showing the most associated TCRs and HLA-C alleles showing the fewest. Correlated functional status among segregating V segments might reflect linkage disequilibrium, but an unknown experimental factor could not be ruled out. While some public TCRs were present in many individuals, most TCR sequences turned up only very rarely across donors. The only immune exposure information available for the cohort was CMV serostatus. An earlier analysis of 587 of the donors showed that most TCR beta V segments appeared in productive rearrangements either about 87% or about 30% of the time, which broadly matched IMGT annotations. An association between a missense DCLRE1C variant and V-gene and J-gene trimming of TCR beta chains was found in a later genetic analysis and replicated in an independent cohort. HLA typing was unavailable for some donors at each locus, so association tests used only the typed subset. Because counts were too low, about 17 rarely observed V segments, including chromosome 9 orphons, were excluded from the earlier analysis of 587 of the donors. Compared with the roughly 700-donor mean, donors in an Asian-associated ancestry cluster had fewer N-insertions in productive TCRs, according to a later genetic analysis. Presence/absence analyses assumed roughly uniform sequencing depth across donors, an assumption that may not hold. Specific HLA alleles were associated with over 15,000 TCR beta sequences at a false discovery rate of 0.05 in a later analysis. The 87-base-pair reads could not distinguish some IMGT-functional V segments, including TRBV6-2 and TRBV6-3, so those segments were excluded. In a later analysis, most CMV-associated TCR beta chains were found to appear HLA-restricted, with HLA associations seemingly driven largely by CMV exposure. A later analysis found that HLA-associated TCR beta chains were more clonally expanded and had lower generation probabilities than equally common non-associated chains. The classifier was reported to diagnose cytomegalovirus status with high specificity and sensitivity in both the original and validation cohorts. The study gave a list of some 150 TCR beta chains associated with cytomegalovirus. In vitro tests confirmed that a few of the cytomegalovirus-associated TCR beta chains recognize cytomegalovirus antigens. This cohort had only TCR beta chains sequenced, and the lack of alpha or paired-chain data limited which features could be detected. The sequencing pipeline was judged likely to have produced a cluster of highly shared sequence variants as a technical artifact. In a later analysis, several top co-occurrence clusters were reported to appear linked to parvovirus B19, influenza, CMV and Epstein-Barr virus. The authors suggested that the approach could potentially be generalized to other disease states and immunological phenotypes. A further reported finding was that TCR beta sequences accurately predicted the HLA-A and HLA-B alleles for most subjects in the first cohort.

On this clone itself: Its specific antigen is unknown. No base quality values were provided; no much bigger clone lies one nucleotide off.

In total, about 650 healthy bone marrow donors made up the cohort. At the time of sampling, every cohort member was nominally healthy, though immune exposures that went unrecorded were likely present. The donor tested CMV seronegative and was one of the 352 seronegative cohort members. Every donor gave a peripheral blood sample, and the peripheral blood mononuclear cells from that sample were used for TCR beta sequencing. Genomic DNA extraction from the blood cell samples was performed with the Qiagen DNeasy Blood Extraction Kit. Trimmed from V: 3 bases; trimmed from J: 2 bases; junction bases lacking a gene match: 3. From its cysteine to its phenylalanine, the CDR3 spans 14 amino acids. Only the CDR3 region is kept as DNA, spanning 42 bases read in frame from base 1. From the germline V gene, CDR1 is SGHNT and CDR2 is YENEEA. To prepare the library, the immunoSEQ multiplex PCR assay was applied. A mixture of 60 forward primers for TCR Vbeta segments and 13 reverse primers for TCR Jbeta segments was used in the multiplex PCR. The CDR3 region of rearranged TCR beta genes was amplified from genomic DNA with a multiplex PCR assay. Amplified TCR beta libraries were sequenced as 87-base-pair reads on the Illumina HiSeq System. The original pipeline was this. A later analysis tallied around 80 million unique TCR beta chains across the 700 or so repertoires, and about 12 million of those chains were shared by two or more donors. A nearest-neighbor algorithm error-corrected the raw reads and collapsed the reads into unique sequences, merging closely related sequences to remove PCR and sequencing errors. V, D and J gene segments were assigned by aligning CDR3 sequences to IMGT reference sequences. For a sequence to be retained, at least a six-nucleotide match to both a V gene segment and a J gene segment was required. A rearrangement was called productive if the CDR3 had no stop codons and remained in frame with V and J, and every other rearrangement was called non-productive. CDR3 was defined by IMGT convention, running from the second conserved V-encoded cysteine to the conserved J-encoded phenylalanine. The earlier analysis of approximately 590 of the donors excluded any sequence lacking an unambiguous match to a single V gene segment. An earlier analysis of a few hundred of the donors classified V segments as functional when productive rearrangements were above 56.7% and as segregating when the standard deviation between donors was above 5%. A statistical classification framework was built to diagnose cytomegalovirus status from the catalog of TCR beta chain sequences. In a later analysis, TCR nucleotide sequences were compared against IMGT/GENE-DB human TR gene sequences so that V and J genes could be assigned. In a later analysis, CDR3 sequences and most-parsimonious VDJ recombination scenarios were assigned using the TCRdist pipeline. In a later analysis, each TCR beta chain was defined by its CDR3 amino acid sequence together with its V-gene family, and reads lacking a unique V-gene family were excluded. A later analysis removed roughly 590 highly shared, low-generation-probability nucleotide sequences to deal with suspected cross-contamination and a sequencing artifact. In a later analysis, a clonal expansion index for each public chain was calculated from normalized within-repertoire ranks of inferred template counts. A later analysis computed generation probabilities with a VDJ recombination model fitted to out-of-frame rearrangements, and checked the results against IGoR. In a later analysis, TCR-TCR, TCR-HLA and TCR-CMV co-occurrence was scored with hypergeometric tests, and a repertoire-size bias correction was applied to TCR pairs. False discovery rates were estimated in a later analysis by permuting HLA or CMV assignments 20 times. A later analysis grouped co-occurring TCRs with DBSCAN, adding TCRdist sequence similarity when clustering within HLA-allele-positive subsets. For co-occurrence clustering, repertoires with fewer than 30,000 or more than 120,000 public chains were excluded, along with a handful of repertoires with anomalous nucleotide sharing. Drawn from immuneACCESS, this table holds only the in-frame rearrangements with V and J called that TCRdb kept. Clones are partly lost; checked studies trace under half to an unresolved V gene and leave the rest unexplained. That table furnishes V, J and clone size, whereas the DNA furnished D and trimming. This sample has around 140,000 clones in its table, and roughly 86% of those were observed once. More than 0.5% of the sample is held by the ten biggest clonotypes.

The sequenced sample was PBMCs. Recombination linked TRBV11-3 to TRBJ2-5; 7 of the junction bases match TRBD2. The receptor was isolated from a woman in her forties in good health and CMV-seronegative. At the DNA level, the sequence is TGTGCCAGCAGCTTCGCGGGAGCTCAAGAGACCCAGTACTTC. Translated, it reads CASSFAGAQETQYF.